This TCR beta chain was retrieved from a study of T cell repertoires in cytomegalovirus infection (dated by TCRdb to the late 2010s). Concerning the study at large: The HLA type of each donor mattered for the analysis, because public TCR beta signatures pointed to carriage of CMV infection along with the matching HLA type.

Ten or more counts support this clonotype. This clone's antigen is unknown. Base qualities are not provided; no much larger clone lies one nucleotide away. Paper-wide results and their limitations: In both this cohort and an independent roughly 350-donor cohort, the cumulative frequency of public TCR beta family members distinguished carriers of CMV infection plus the relevant HLA type. In the ex vivo response, HLA-C-restricted CMV-specific TCR beta clonotypes were dominant, and in two of eight donors the single most frequent clonotype came from this HLA-C-restricted group.

Sequencing instrument: Illumina HiSeq 1500. The public sequencing data were trimmed at Q25 with fastp and processed into clonotypes with MiXCR by TCRdb, which kept only in-frame beta chains. Rows with one shared CDR3 protein collapse into an entry with the most common genes and DNA. This sample has 300,000 or so distinct CDR3 sequences in its table, and around 9.1% of those were observed once. The ten largest clones represent about 2.3% of the sample. Measured from the cysteine to the phenylalanine, the CDR3 is 14 residues long. The DNA shown is the 42-base CDR3, in frame from base 1. The germline V gene (reference sequence) supplies CDR1 MNHEY and CDR2 SMNVEV. Trimming takes 1 base off V and 8 bases off J; junction bases not matched to a gene: 5.

The TCR was taken from a human donor in good health (CMV status not recorded). Some clones in this sample may be carry-over from other donors' samples. The receptor chain draws on TRBV27 and TRBJ2-1; 7 junctional bases match TRBD2. Sequencing was carried out using PBMCs. The CDR3 corresponds to CASSLYRGVDEQFF. The nucleotide sequence reads TGTGCCAGCAGTTTATATCGGGGGGTTGATGAGCAGTTCTTC.